Listed below are T cell receptor beta chains from one sample, sequenced in a study of CD8+CD57+ T cells in acquired aplastic anemia. From the reads, TCRdb called clonotypes with MiXCR, one entry per CDR3 protein. The sample has 400,000 to 500,000 distinct CDR3 sequences, just under 70% seen once. Sequenced: sorted CD4+, CD8+, or CD8+CD57+ T cells (not recorded which) from PBMCs. The receptors were sampled from a human donor in good health, serving as a control. The CDR3 runs from the conserved cysteine through the conserved F or W. Each record gives: J gene, V gene, D gene, clone size, CDR3 DNA, CDR3 protein. D genes are given only for firm matches. Part of the rows lack a size; the others show once, few, many or a class for expanded clones.

J gene: TRBJ2-3; V gene: TRBV11-2; D gene: TRBD2; clone size: -; CDR3 DNA: TGTGCCAGCAGCCGAGCTAGCGGGTACACAGATACGCAGTATTTT; CDR3 protein: CASSRASGYTDTQYF
J gene: TRBJ1-2; V gene: TRBV9; D gene: TRBD1; clone size: many; CDR3 DNA: TGTGCCAGCAGCGTAGGGACAGGGGGCTCAGGCTATGGCTACACCTTC; CDR3 protein: CASSVGTGGSGYGYTF
J gene: TRBJ1-5; V gene: TRBV20-1; D gene: -; clone size: -; CDR3 DNA: TGCAGTGCTAGTCTGAGAACACTAACTAGCCGTCAGCCCCAGCATTTT; CDR3 protein: CSASLRTLTSRQPQHF
J gene: TRBJ1-1; V gene: TRBV5-1; D gene: -; clone size: -; CDR3 DNA: TGCGCCAGCAGCTTGGCCCAGGGTTCAGATGAAGCTTTCTTT; CDR3 protein: CASSLAQGSDEAFF
J gene: TRBJ1-3; V gene: TRBV7-9; D gene: -; clone size: -; CDR3 DNA: TGTGCCATCCCGACCGGGACACCCACAACAGGAACACTGTTT; CDR3 protein: CAIPTGTPTTGTLF
J gene: TRBJ1-5; V gene: TRBV20-1; D gene: TRBD1; clone size: -; CDR3 DNA: TGCAGCGTTCGGACAGGGGAGAATAGCTATCAGCCCCAGCATTTC; CDR3 protein: CSVRTGENSYQPQHF
J gene: TRBJ2-3; V gene: TRBV7-3; D gene: TRBD1; clone size: -; CDR3 DNA: TGTGCCAGCAGCTCCTCACAGGGGGCGCCGCCAGATACGCAGTATTTT; CDR3 protein: CASSSSQGAPPDTQYF
J gene: TRBJ1-1; V gene: TRBV7-2; D gene: -; clone size: -; CDR3 DNA: TGTGCCAGCAGCTTGGGGGCTTTGGGCGTTGAAGCTTTCTTT; CDR3 protein: CASSLGALGVEAFF
J gene: TRBJ2-7; V gene: TRBV12-3/TRBV12-4; D gene: -; clone size: -; CDR3 DNA: TGTGCCAGCAGTCCCAGGGTTTCCTACGAGCAGTACTTC; CDR3 protein: CASSPRVSYEQYF
J gene: TRBJ2-1; V gene: TRBV15; D gene: -; clone size: -; CDR3 DNA: TGTGCCACCAGCAGGCAGGGGGGCGGCTACAATGAGCAGTTCTTC; CDR3 protein: CATSRQGGGYNEQFF
J gene: TRBJ1-2; V gene: TRBV11-2; D gene: TRBD1; clone size: -; CDR3 DNA: TGTGCCAGCAGCCAACCAGGGACAGGGAATAACTATGGCTACACCTTC; CDR3 protein: CASSQPGTGNNYGYTF
J gene: TRBJ1-1; V gene: TRBV7-2; D gene: -; clone size: -; CDR3 DNA: TGTGCCAGCAGCCTCGTGAGAGCGGGGGGGAACACGAGCGCTTTCTTT; CDR3 protein: CASSLVRAGGNTSAFF
J gene: TRBJ1-6; V gene: TRBV10-3; D gene: -; clone size: -; CDR3 DNA: TGTGCCAGCAACCAGAGGGGGACATGGGGCTATGCCTTCCCCTTC; CDR3 protein: CASNQRGTWGYAFPF
J gene: TRBJ1-6; V gene: TRBV9; D gene: -; clone size: -; CDR3 DNA: TGTGCCAGCAGCGGCAGACGTAGCCAAGAGACCCAGTACTTT; CDR3 protein: CASSGRRSQETQYF
J gene: TRBJ2-5; V gene: TRBV5-1; D gene: -; clone size: -; CDR3 DNA: TGTGCCAGCAGCGCCAGGGCTGGGGATAACCAGTACTTC; CDR3 protein: CASSARAGDNQYF
J gene: TRBJ2-5; V gene: TRBV25-1; D gene: TRBD2; clone size: -; CDR3 DNA: TGTGCCAGCAGTGAAGGGACTAGCGGGATGTACCAAGAGACCGGGTACTTC; CDR3 protein: CASSEGTSGMYQETGYF